These T cell receptor beta chains were read from a single sample in a study of blood T cell repertoires in COVID-19. TCRdb's copy holds only in-frame clones and misses some; the assay was immunoSEQ multiplex PCR. The sample has under 45,000 clones, about 86% seen once; the top ten hold about 3.7%. Sequencing was done on a sample of peripheral blood. The receptors shown here come from a man aged 40-49 years with COVID-19, enrolled during active disease. Both conserved end residues are part of each CDR3. D genes are given only for firm matches. The size entry is marked missing in some rows and otherwise reads once, few, many or a size class.

d_call	v_call	clone_size	j_call	cdr3_nt	cdr3_aa
TRBD1	TRBV28	.	TRBJ1-1	TGTGCCAGCAGCTCCAGGGGGCCCCCTGAAGCTTTCTTT	CASSSRGPPEAFF
.	TRBV28	.	TRBJ2-3	TGTGCCAGCAGTCCCCCAGGTTCAGATACGCAGTATTTT	CASSPPGSDTQYF
.	TRBV18	.	TRBJ1-1	TGTGCCAGCTCACCACCGGGAGACACTGAAGCTTTCTTT	CASSPPGDTEAFF
.	TRBV19	.	TRBJ1-2	TGTGCCAGTAGTATGCCGTCATTAGCTAACTATGGCTACACCTTC	CASSMPSLANYGYTF
TRBD1	TRBV5-1	.	TRBJ1-2	TGCGCCAGCAGCTTGTCTGACAGGGGTGGCCACACCTTC	CASSLSDRGGHTF
.	TRBV6-2/TRBV6-3	once	TRBJ2-6	TGTGCCAGCAGTCGCACCCCGGGACAACGGGCCAACGTCCTGACTTTC	CASSRTPGQRANVLTF
TRBD1	TRBV19	once	TRBJ2-3	TGTGCCACGAACAGGGGGGCTAGCACAGATACGCAGTATTTT	CATNRGASTDTQYF
.	TRBV29-1	.	TRBJ2-1	TGCAGCGTTGGGGTTGGAGGTCCGCAGTTCTTC	CSVGVGGPQFF
.	TRBV5-1	.	TRBJ1-2	TGCGCCAGCAGCTTAGGGACACAGATCTATGGCTACACCTTC	CASSLGTQIYGYTF
.	TRBV6-5	.	TRBJ1-6	TGTGCCAGCAGTTACTCGACATCCCTCCACTTT	CASSYSTSLHF
TRBD2	TRBV18	.	TRBJ2-1	TGTGCCAGCTCACCACCGAGCGGTAGCGGGACCTACAATGAGCAGTTCTTC	CASSPPSGSGTYNEQFF
.	TRBV11-2	.	TRBJ1-1	TGTGCCAGCAGCTTAGTAGGTTCGGCGGGGATGAACACTGAAGCTTTCTTT	CASSLVGSAGMNTEAFF
.	TRBV5-5	.	TRBJ1-2	TGTGCCAGCAGCTCCAGGGGATCGGACTACACCTTC	CASSSRGSDYTF
TRBD2	TRBV3-1/TRBV3-2	.	TRBJ2-3	TGTGCCAGCAGCCAGTCGCCGAAGCGGGGGGATACGCAGTATTTT	CASSQSPKRGDTQYF
.	TRBV13	once	TRBJ1-2	TGTGCCAGCAGCGGCTCTTACAGCGGCATCTATGGCTACACCTTC	CASSGSYSGIYGYTF
.	TRBV28	.	TRBJ1-1	TGTGCCAGCAGACGGACTCCTCTCGTTAGGGACACTGAAGCTTTCTTT	CASRRTPLVRDTEAFF
.	TRBV30	.	TRBJ1-3	TGTGCCTGGAGTGATTCAGGGCGCTCTGGAAACACCATATATTTT	CAWSDSGRSGNTIYF
TRBD1	TRBV5-5	.	TRBJ2-1	TGTGCCAGCAGTCCGACAGGGAGCTCCTACAATGAGCAGTTCTTC	CASSPTGSSYNEQFF
TRBD2	TRBV6-5	.	TRBJ2-3	TGTGCCAGCACCGCCCTAGCGGGAAGCACAGATACGCAGTATTTT	CASTALAGSTDTQYF
.	TRBV7-3	.	TRBJ2-5	TGTGCCAGCAGCTTAACAGTATCGGGGGGCGAGACCCAGTACTTC	CASSLTVSGGETQYF
.	TRBV19	.	TRBJ1-2	TGTGCCAGTAGCCTGACAGGCGTCTATGGCTACACCTTC	CASSLTGVYGYTF
TRBD1	TRBV5-1	.	TRBJ2-5	TGCGCCAGCAGCTTGGTAGGGGGCGCAGAAGAGACCCAGTACTTC	CASSLVGGAEETQYF
.	TRBV14	.	TRBJ2-3	TGTGCCAGCAGCGCCCCGGGACACGGAGCCATGGATACGCAGTATTTT	CASSAPGHGAMDTQYF
.	TRBV3-1/TRBV3-2	.	TRBJ2-6	TGTGCCAGCCAGGGGGGGGCCAACGTCCTGACTTTC	CASQGGANVLTF
TRBD1	TRBV3-1/TRBV3-2	.	TRBJ1-2	TGTGCCAGCAGCCAAGCAGGGGGCGGATATGGCTACACCTTC	CASSQAGGGYGYTF
TRBD2	TRBV11-3	.	TRBJ2-3	TGTGCCAGCAGCTTAGACACAAGACTAGCGACCCTCACAGATACGCAGTATTTT	CASSLDTRLATLTDTQYF
.	TRBV5-1	.	TRBJ2-7	TGCGCCAGCAGCCCGGACAGTTACGAGCAGTACTTC	CASSPDSYEQYF
.	TRBV10-2	.	TRBJ2-3	TGCGCCAGCGAGTCGTCGACAGATACGCAGTATTTT	CASESSTDTQYF
.	TRBV7-3	.	TRBJ2-3	TGTGCCAGCAGCTTAACGTCAGGGGCTAGCACAGATACGCAGTATTTT	CASSLTSGASTDTQYF